Below, 29 T cell receptor beta chains from the same sample are listed, as sequenced in a study of blood T cell repertoires in COVID-19. Libraries were prepared by immunoSEQ multiplex PCR; TCRdb keeps only in-frame clonotypes and omits some of them. This table has roughly 160,000 clones, just under 85% appearing once. Input material: peripheral blood. The receptors originated from a woman older than 75 with COVID-19, enrolled during active disease.

This chain joins TRBV11-2 and TRBJ2-7; D is possibly TRBD1 (5 bases). CDR3 length: 14 amino acids. CDR1 and CDR2 (germline): SGHAT, FQNNGV. V was cut by 4 bases and J by 7 bases, with 17 bases left in between. CDR3 DNA sequence: TGTGCCAGCAGCTGGGGCTCGTCGACCGGGGAGCAGTACTTC. This gives the protein CASSWGSSTGEQYF. Full variable domain (rest looked up from reference TRBV11-2 and TRBJ2-7): EAGVAQSPRYKIIEKRQSVAFWCNPISGHATLYWYQQILGQGPKLLIQFQNNGVVDDSQLPKDRFSAERLKGVDSTLKIQPAKLEDSAVYLCASSWGSSTGEQYFGPGTRLTVT.

The chain employs TRBV7-3 and TRBJ2-1; 8 nucleotides align to TRBD2. V lost 1 base and J lost 9; bases outside the gene matches: 8. This CDR3 region has 15 residues. Looked up from germline, CDR1 is SGHTA and CDR2 is FQGTGA. This chain's CDR3 is CASSLRAGEIGEQFF. Here the CDR3 DNA reads TGTGCCAGCAGCTTAAGAGCGGGAGAGATAGGTGAGCAGTTCTTC.

A few counts support this clone. V is TRBV5-1 and J is TRBJ1-2; a weak D match, TRBD1 (6 bases). The germline V and J ends were trimmed by 2 bases and 8 bases, with 16 bases remaining between them. The CDR3 spans 14 residues. CDR1 SGHRS and CDR2 YFSETQ come from the germline V gene. The CDR3 here is CASSFPDSLKGYTF. Here the CDR3 DNA reads TGCGCCAGCAGCTTCCCGGACAGTTTGAAGGGCTACACCTTC. Full variable domain (missing parts from reference TRBV5-1 and TRBJ1-2): KAGVTQTPRYLIKTRGQQVTLSCSPISGHRSVSWYQQTPGQGLQFLFEYFSETQRNKGNFPGRFSGRQFSNSRSEMNVSTLELGDSALYLCASSFPDSLKGYTFGSGTRLTVV.

This clone was picked up a small number of times. The chain links TRBV18 to TRBJ1-5, with TRBD1 as a possible D gene (5 bases). The germline V gene has CDR1 KGHSH and CDR2 LQKENI. The CDR3 is made up of 18 amino acids. Trimming took 1 base from V and 0 from J, leaving 16 bases between them. The chain's CDR3 is CASSPRRQGPLSNQPQHF. In DNA, the CDR3 is TGTGCCAGCTCACCACGTCGTCAGGGCCCCCTTAGCAATCAGCCCCAGCATTTT.

This clone was observed a single time. This sequence joins TRBV19 and TRBJ2-6; D possibly corresponds to TRBD1 (6 bases). Looked up from germline, CDR1 is LNHDA and CDR2 is SQIVND (reference sequence). This CDR3 comprises 17 residues. Trimming removed 5 bases from V and 0 bases from J, with 14 bases in between. The CDR3 sequence is CASSQLAGVSGANVLTF. CDR3 coding DNA: TGTGCCAGTAGTCAGCTGGCAGGGGTCTCTGGGGCCAACGTCCTGACTTTC.

The chain joins TRBV12-3 or TRBV12-4 to TRBJ1-2; no reliable D call. V was cut by 2 bases and J by 4 bases, with 8 bases left in between. The CDR3 extends over 13 amino acids. In DNA form, the CDR3 reads TGTGCCAGCAGTTTAAGTCAGTTCTATGGCTACACCTTC. It encodes CASSLSQFYGYTF.

The chain has TRBV5-1 and TRBJ1-2; possibly TRBD1 for D (5 bases). Germline loops: CDR1 SGHRS, CDR2 YFSETQ. CDR3 size: 15 residues. V lost 4 bases, J lost 5 bases, and 18 bases lay in between. The CDR3 coding sequence is TGCGCCAGCAGCCCCCAAATACTTACAGGTTATGGCTACACCTTC. As protein: CASSPQILTGYGYTF.

The rearrangement uses TRBV6-4 and TRBJ2-7; D gene ambiguous. The V end lost 8 bases, the J end lost 3 bases, and 8 bases lay between the germline ends. From germline, CDR1 is MRHNA and CDR2 SNTAGT. CDR3 length: 11 amino acids. CDR3 in amino acids: CASFLLYEQYF. CDR3 DNA: TGTGCCAGCTTTCTCCTCTACGAGCAGTACTTC.

This clone came up once. The V call is TRBV6-4, the J call TRBJ2-1; 7 bases line up with TRBD2. Trimming took 2 bases from V and 9 from J; bases not matched to a gene: 7. CDR3 length equals 14 residues. Germline CDR1 is MRHNA and CDR2 is SNTAGT. In DNA form, the CDR3 reads TGTGCCAGCAGTGACCCGTTTACGGGGGGTGAGCAGTTCTTC. It is translated as CASSDPFTGGEQFF.

The chain carries TRBV21-1 and TRBJ2-2; the table's D call, TRBD1, was not checked against the DNA. TRBV21-1 is annotated as a pseudogene. The CDR3 runs 18 residues. Here the CDR3 reads CASSPRVETGGFAGELFF. CDR3 nucleotides: TGTGCCAGCAGCCCCCGAGTGGAGACAGGGGGTTTCGCCGGGGAGCTGTTTTTT.

This clone has just a few counts. The chain is built from TRBV3-1 (or the pseudogene TRBV3-2) and TRBJ1-1; D call uncertain. The V and J ends lost 4 bases and 0 bases respectively, with 9 bases between them. CDR3 length: 14 residues. Germline lookup yields CDR1 LGHDT and CDR2 YNNKEL (reference sequence). CDR3 amino acids: CASSPRGMNTEAFF. CDR3 DNA: TGTGCCAGCAGCCCGAGAGGGATGAACACTGAAGCTTTCTTT.

The chain recombines TRBV7-2 with TRBJ1-1, with D hard to call. Per the germline V gene, CDR1 is SGHTA and CDR2 is FQGNSA. The length of the CDR3 is 15 residues. V lost 6 bases and J 1 base, leaving 15 bases between the germline ends. The CDR3 DNA follows: TGTGCCAGCAGTCGGGGAGGGAGCGAGAACACTGAAGCTTTCTTT. Encoded protein: CASSRGGSENTEAFF.

The rearrangement joins TRBV5-1 to TRBJ1-1; D call uncertain. Deletions cut 3 bases from V and 1 base from J, with 7 bases between. Germline CDR1 SGHRS, CDR2 YFSETQ. This CDR3 region has 13 residues. CDR3 nucleotides: TGCGCCAGCAGCTCCCCACAGAACACTGAAGCTTTCTTT. Its protein is CASSSPQNTEAFF.

This chain links TRBV5-1 with TRBJ1-1; 8 positions match TRBD1. CDR1 SGHRS and CDR2 YFSETQ come from the germline V gene. Trimming cost V 4 bases and J 1 base; bases outside gene matches: 9. The CDR3 is made up of 16 amino acids. The chain's CDR3 is CASSPAYRGRNTEAFF. CDR3 nucleotides: TGCGCCAGCAGCCCGGCATACAGGGGGAGGAACACTGAAGCTTTCTTT. The entire variable domain, with the rest obtained from reference TRBV5-1 and TRBJ1-1, is as follows: KAGVTQTPRYLIKTRGQQVTLSCSPISGHRSVSWYQQTPGQGLQFLFEYFSETQRNKGNFPGRFSGRQFSNSRSEMNVSTLELGDSALYLCASSPAYRGRNTEAFFGQGTRLTVV.

The V and J genes are TRBV18 and TRBJ1-4; D gene uncertain. CDR1 and CDR2 from the germline V gene are KGHSH and LQKENI. CDR3 size: 16 residues. V shed 2 bases and J shed 6 bases, with 16 bases lying between them. The CDR3 nucleotides are TGTGCCAGCTCACCAGAGTCACCTATCGATCATGAAAAACTGTTTTTT. It codes for CASSPESPIDHEKLFF.

This chain uses TRBV5-1 with TRBJ2-1; 11 nucleotides align to TRBD2. This CDR3 comprises 15 residues. V lost 4 bases to trimming and J lost 7 bases; unmatched junction nucleotides: 7. CDR1 is SGHRS, CDR2 YFSETQ, per germline. The CDR3 DNA sequence: TGCGCCAGCAGCGAGGGACTAGCGGACCTTAATGAGCAGTTCTTC. This gives the protein CASSEGLADLNEQFF.

The V and J genes are TRBV19 and TRBJ1-4; no clear D. The germline V gene encodes CDR1 LNHDA and CDR2 SQIVND (reference sequence). The CDR3 length is 16 residues. V lost 6 bases and J lost 0, with 14 bases in between. The CDR3 loop reads CASSPRTGATNEKLFF. DNA of the CDR3: TGTGCCAGTAGCCCTAGGACCGGGGCAACTAATGAAAAACTGTTTTTT.

A single count supports this clone. The rearrangement uses TRBV7-6 and TRBJ2-7; D uncertain. The germline V gene has CDR1 SGHVS and CDR2 FNYEAQ. V was pared by 5 bases and J by 7 bases, with 9 bases between. The CDR3 is 11 amino acids. CDR3 amino acids: CASSGYTEQYF. The CDR3 DNA reads as TGTGCCAGCAGCGGTTACACGGAGCAGTACTTC.

This clone was observed a few times. The gene calls are TRBV18 and TRBJ2-7, with D tentatively TRBD1 (5 bases). V was cut by 6 bases and J by 0 bases, with 18 bases left in between. This CDR3 is 16 amino acids long. CDR1 is KGHSH and CDR2 is LQKENI in the germline V gene. The CDR3 DNA follows: TGTGCCAGCTCTCGAGAAACGGACACCGGCTCCTACGAGCAGTACTTC. Translated: CASSRETDTGSYEQYF. Using reference TRBV18 and TRBJ2-7 for the parts outside the CDR3, the full variable domain is NAGVMQNPRHLVRRRGQEARLRCSPMKGHSHVYWYRQLPEEGLKFMVYLQKENIIDESGMPKERFSAEFPKEGPSILRIQQVVRGDSAAYFCASSRETDTGSYEQYFGPGTRLTVT.

This clone was recorded once. DNA of the CDR3: TGTGCCAGCAGCCCCCCGGGACAGGGCCCTTCTAACTATGGCTACACCTTC. This sequence encodes CASSPPGQGPSNYGYTF. This chain joins TRBV7-9 and TRBJ1-2; 9 bases agree with TRBD1. Per the germline V gene, CDR1 is SEHNR and CDR2 is FQNEAQ (reference sequence). The CDR3 has 17 residues. V shed 5 bases and J 0 bases; nucleotides not matched to a gene: 10.

This clone was found a few times. The J gene is TRBJ1-2, the V gene TRBV29-1; D might be TRBD1 (6 bases). The germline gives CDR1 SQVTM, CDR2 ANQGSEA. Trimming removed 6 bases at V and 0 bases at J, with 14 bases between. This CDR3 contains 14 residues. CDR3: CSVDTGTTNYGYTF. CDR3 nucleotides: TGCAGCGTAGACACCGGGACAACTAACTATGGCTACACCTTC.

This chain uses TRBV5-6 with TRBJ2-1; TRBD1 is a possible D gene (5 bases). This CDR3 is 15 amino acids long. Germline CDR1 SGHDT, CDR2 YYEEEE. Trimming cost V 4 bases and J 2 bases, with 13 bases left between them. The CDR3 DNA follows: TGTGCCAGCAGCCCTGGACAACTACCCTACAATGAGCAGTTCTTC. Its protein is CASSPGQLPYNEQFF.

V usage is TRBV9 and J usage is TRBJ2-5; 7 bases agree with TRBD1. The V gene end was trimmed by 3 bases and the J gene end by 2 bases; junction bases not matched to a gene: 16. Germline V gene lookup returns CDR1 SGDLS and CDR2 YYNGEE. CDR3 length: 18 residues. The CDR3 here is CASSGGTAPSYLQETQYF. The CDR3 DNA follows: TGTGCCAGCAGCGGAGGGACAGCACCCTCCTACTTACAAGAGACCCAGTACTTC.

V usage is TRBV5-1 and J usage is TRBJ2-3, with 8 bases lining up with TRBD2. Germline lookup yields CDR1 SGHRS and CDR2 YFSETQ. After removal of 10 bases from V and 0 bases from J, the junction contained 16 bases not matched to a gene. The CDR3 runs to 17 residues. CDR3 sequence (DNA): TGCGCCTCCCAAATGGGTGCGGGGGGACGAAGCACAGATACGCAGTATTTT. Encoded protein: CASQMGAGGRSTDTQYF.

This sequence joins TRBV18 and TRBJ1-5; weak D call: TRBD1 (6 bases). In germline, CDR1 is KGHSH, CDR2 LQKENI. Trimming removed 5 bases at V and 5 bases at J, with 16 bases between. This CDR3 region has 15 residues. The CDR3 nucleotides read TGTGCCAGCTCATTCGGGACAAGGGCCCATCAGCCCCAGCATTTT. Encoded protein: CASSFGTRAHQPQHF.

This clone was seen once. The chain has TRBV15 and TRBJ2-3, with D hard to call. CDR1 and CDR2 from the germline V gene are LNHNV and YYDKDF (reference sequence). The CDR3 length is 14 residues. Trimming left V 0 bases short and J 10 bases short, with 14 bases between. CDR3 DNA: TGTGCCACCAGCAGAGATGTCTTGGTCCGGGCGCAGTATTTT. Translation: CATSRDVLVRAQYF.

The chain links TRBV5-3 to TRBJ2-1; no clear D gene. Being an ORF, TRBV5-3 has a function that is uncertain. The CDR3 is 13 amino acids. The V end lost 1 base, the J end lost 6 bases, and 8 bases lay between the germline ends. CDR3 nucleotide sequence: TGTGCCAGAAGCTTGCGGTCGCGCAATGAGCAGTTCTTC. It encodes CARSLRSRNEQFF.

The chain joins TRBV5-1 to TRBJ1-4, with a tentative D call TRBD1 (5 bases). CDR1 and CDR2 (germline): SGHRS, YFSETQ. Trimming shortened V by 4 bases and J by 8 bases, and 18 bases separated the two germline ends. The CDR3 extends over 15 amino acids. The CDR3 nucleotides read TGCGCCAGCAGCCCCGGGACGCCGGGGAGGGAAAAACTGTTTTTT. Protein sequence: CASSPGTPGREKLFF.

A few counts support this clone. CDR3 DNA sequence: TGTGCCAGCAGCGACCCTAGGGGAGGGGGTGAGACCCAGTACTTC. This encodes CASSDPRGGGETQYF. The gene calls are TRBV9 and TRBJ2-5, with a possible D match to TRBD2 (7 bases). There are 15 residues in the CDR3. Trimming stripped 3 bases from V and 5 bases from J, with 17 bases between. Germline V gives CDR1 SGDLS, CDR2 YYNGEE. The full variable domain, rest sourced from reference TRBV9 and TRBJ2-5, is DSGVTQTPKHLITATGQRVTLRCSPRSGDLSVYWYQQSLDQGLQFLIQYYNGEERAKGNILERFSAQQFPDLHSELNLSSLELGDSALYFCASSDPRGGGETQYFGPGTRLLVL.